This record covers a single TCR beta chain. Sequencing used immunoSEQ multiplex PCR; TCRdb keeps in-frame clones, though not all of them. The repertoire consists of 80,000 to 100,000 clones, with roughly 91% occurring once and the leading ten covering approximately 2%. The source of the sample is a study of T cells in tuberculosis. About the research overall: Sequenced TCRs come from CD1B-GMM tetramer-binding T cells.

Cells were sorted from thawed PBMC rested overnight and stained with GMM-loaded CD1B tetramer, viability dye and anti-CD3. The lipid loaded on the CD1B tetramers was C32 glucose monomycolate from Rhodococcus equi. PBMC for tetramer sorting were first depleted of CD14-expressing monocytes. Whole-study results and caveats: T cells binding CD1B-GMM tetramer weakly possibly escaped the sort.

This receptor was obtained from an adult woman with latent tuberculosis. The sequencing input was CD1b-GMM tetramer-negative cells sorted from PBMCs.

The CDR3, as DNA: TGTGCCAGTAGTACGAGGGCCGATCAGCCCCAGCATTTT. Encoded protein: CASSTRADQPQHF. V gene TRBV19 combines with J gene TRBJ1-5; D call uncertain. The CDR3 length is 13 residues. From germline, CDR1 is LNHDA and CDR2 SQIVND (reference sequence). Trimming cost V 4 bases and J 5 bases, with 9 bases left between them. Using reference TRBV19 and TRBJ1-5 for the parts outside the CDR3, the full variable domain is DGGITQSPKYLFRKEGQNVTLSCEQNLNHDAMYWYRQDPGQGLRLIYYSQIVNDFQKGDIAEGYSVSREKKESFPLTVTSAQKNPTAFYLCASSTRADQPQHFGDGTRLSIL.